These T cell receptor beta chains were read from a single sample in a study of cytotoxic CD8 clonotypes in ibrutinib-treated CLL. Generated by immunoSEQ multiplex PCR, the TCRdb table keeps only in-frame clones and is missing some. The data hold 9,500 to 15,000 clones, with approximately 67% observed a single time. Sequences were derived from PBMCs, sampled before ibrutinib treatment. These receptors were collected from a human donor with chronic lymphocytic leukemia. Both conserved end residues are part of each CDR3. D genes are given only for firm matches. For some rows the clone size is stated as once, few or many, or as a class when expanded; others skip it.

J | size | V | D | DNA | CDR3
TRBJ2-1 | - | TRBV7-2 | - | TGTGCCAGCAGCTTAATGGGGTCTCTCAATGAGCAGTTCTTC | CASSLMGSLNEQFF
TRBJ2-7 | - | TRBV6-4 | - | TGTGCCAGCAGGATCCAGAGGACTCTACAGTCCAGGTTC | CASRIQRTLQSRF
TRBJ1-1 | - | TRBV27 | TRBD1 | TGTGCCAGCAGTTTGACTACACAGGGGTATAGTGAAGCTTTCTTT | CASSLTTQGYSEAFF
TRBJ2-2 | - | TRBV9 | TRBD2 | TGTGCCAGCAGCGCTAGCGGGGGGGATGCGGGCGCCGGGGAGCTGTTTTTT | CASSASGGDAGAGELFF
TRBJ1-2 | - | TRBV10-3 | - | TGTGCCACCGGCGAGCTCTATGGCTACACCTTC | CATGELYGYTF
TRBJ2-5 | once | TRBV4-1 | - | TGCGCCAGCAGCCACCCCCAAGAGACCCAGTACTTC | CASSHPQETQYF
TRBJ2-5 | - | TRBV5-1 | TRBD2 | TGCGCCAGCAAAAGCGGGGGGGCCCAAGAGACCCAGTACTTC | CASKSGGAQETQYF
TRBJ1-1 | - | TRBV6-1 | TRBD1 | TGTGCCAGCAGTTCGGACAGGTTTAATGAAGCTTTCTTT | CASSSDRFNEAFF
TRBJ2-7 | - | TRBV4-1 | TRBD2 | TGCGCCAGCAGCCAACATCCAACTAGCGGGGTCTACGAGCAGTACTTC | CASSQHPTSGVYEQYF
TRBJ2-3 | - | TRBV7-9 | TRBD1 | TGTGCCAGCAGCTTTACAGGGGGCGCAGGAGATACGCAGTATTTT | CASSFTGGAGDTQYF
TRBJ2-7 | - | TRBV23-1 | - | TGCGCCAGCGGCCTAGCAGGAAGCTCCTACGAGCAGTACTTC | CASGLAGSSYEQYF
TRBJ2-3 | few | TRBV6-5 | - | TGTGCCAGCAGTTACTCGGGGGCTCCAGATACGCAGTATTTT | CASSYSGAPDTQYF
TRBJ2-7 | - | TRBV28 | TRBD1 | TGTGCCAGCAGATTTTCAGGGGGCAAGGCCTACGAGCAGTACTTC | CASRFSGGKAYEQYF
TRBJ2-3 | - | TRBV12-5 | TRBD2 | TGTGCTAGTGGTTTGGTATTAGGGACTAGCTCCTACCTCACAGATACGCAGTATTTT | CASGLVLGTSSYLTDTQYF
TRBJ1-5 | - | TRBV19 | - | TGTGCCAGTAGTATCAGAGCCAGTCAGCCCCAGCATTTT | CASSIRASQPQHF
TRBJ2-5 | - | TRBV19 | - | TGTGCCAGTAGTCCGCGGTGGGGCTCAGCGGGAGAGACCCAGTACTTC | CASSPRWGSAGETQYF
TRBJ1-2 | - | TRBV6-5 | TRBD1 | TGTGCCAGCAGACCCCGGGACAGGCTCAACTATGGCTACACCTTC | CASRPRDRLNYGYTF
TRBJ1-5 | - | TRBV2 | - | TGTGCCAGCAGTGAAATCGCAGGGGATCAGCCCCAGCATTTT | CASSEIAGDQPQHF
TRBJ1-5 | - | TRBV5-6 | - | TGTGCCAGCAGCTTGTACGGGGCGAGCAATCAGCCCCAGCATTTT | CASSLYGASNQPQHF
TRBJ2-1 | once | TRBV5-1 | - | TGCGCCAGCAGCTTCAGGGAATCCAATGAGCAGTTCTTC | CASSFRESNEQFF
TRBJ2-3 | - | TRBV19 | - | TGTGCCAGTATTGGACACGCCGCCAATACGCAGTATTTT | CASIGHAANTQYF
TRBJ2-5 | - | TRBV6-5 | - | TGTGCCGGGGGGCTGGGGGAGACCCAGTACTTC | CAGGLGETQYF
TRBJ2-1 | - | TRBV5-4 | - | TGTGCCAGCAGCTGGTCATTGAGGAGGGACAATGAGCAGTTCTTC | CASSWSLRRDNEQFF
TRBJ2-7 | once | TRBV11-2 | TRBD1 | TGTGCCAGCAGACCCGACAGGGGCTCTTTGTCCGAGCAGTACTTC | CASRPDRGSLSEQYF
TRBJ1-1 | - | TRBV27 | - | TGTGCCAGCAGTGAAGCCGATGAAGCTTTCTTT | CASSEADEAFF
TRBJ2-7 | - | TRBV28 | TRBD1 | TGTGCCAGCAGTTTAAGGAACAGGGGCCACGAGCAGTACTTC | CASSLRNRGHEQYF
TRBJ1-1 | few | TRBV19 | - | TGTGCCAGTAGTAAAAGGGCGACGGTTAACACTGAAGCTTTCTTT | CASSKRATVNTEAFF
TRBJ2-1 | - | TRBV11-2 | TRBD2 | TGTGCCAGCAGCTTTTCCGGGGGGGGCGTCATCCAGTACCGGTTCTTC | CASSFSGGGVIQYRFF
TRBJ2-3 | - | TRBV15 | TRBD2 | TGTGCCACCAGCAGAGCGTCCCTGGGACTAGCGGGGGGGGATACGCAGTATTTT | CATSRASLGLAGGDTQYF
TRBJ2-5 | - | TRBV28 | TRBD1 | TGTGCCAGCAGTTCCAGGACAGGGCGCCAAGAGACCCAGTACTTC | CASSSRTGRQETQYF
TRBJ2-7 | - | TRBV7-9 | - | TGTGCCAGCAGCCCCGGGGGTTCTTCCTACGAGCAGTACTTC | CASSPGGSSYEQYF
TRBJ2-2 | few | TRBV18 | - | TGTGCCAGCTCACCACCGGAAAGGGCAAACACCGGGGAGCTGTTTTTT | CASSPPERANTGELFF
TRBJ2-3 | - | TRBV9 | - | TGTGCCAGCAGCGTAGAAGGCGTCAGCACAGATACGCAGTATTTT | CASSVEGVSTDTQYF
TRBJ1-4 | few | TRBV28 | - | TGTGCCAGCAGCCAGCGGGGGCCACGGGAAAAACTGTTTTTT | CASSQRGPREKLFF
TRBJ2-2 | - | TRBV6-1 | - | TGTGCCAGCAGTGCCAATAAAAGAAGGTGGGAGGACACCGGGGAGCTGTTTTTT | CASSANKRRWEDTGELFF
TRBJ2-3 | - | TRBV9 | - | TGTGCCAGCAGCGTCCAGGACAGCACAGATACGCAGTATTTT | CASSVQDSTDTQYF
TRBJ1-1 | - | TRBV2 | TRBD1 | TGTGCCAGCCACGACAGGGGACGGGGGTTGAACACTGAAGCTTTCTTT | CASHDRGRGLNTEAFF
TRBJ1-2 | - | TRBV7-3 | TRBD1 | TGTGCCAGCAGCCGAGACAGGGGAGGAGATGGCTACACCTTC | CASSRDRGGDGYTF
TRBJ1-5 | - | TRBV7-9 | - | TGTGCCAGCACCGATTCAGCGGGACAGCCCCAGCATTTT | CASTDSAGQPQHF
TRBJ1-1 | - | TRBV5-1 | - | TGCGCCAGCAGCCCGGACCTAAGGAACACTGAAGCTTTCTTT | CASSPDLRNTEAFF
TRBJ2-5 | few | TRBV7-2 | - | TGTGCCAGCAGTCGACCGGGGGCCCAAGAGACCCAGTACTTC | CASSRPGAQETQYF
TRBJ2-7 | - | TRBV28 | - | TGTGCCACCACGACTCCGGGACACATTTACGAGCAGTACTTC | CATTTPGHIYEQYF